Below are 31 T cell receptor beta chains sequenced from a single sample in a study of control samples from healthy donors and cancer patients. Using immunoSEQ multiplex PCR, the repertoire was profiled, and TCRdb retains in-frame clones only, with some absent. Of 95,000 to 150,000 clones in the sample, approximately 90% were seen once. The sequenced material came from blood. These receptors were collected from a man aged 25-45 years in good health.

In its sample, this clone was seen once. The V and J genes are TRBV3-1 (or the pseudogene TRBV3-2) and TRBJ1-2, with TRBD1 matching 9 bases. CDR1 is LGHDT and CDR2 is YNNKEL in the germline V gene (reference sequence). V dropped 6 bases and J dropped 7; count of bases not matched to a gene: 9. The CDR3 runs 14 residues. The CDR3 reads CASRLGQGGTGYTF. The CDR3 DNA is TGTGCCAGCAGGCTGGGACAGGGAGGAACTGGCTACACCTTC.

The CDR3 spells CATSEGGDQPQHF. The CDR3, as DNA: TGTGCCACCAGTGAAGGGGGCGACCAGCCCCAGCATTTT. This chain connects TRBV24-1 to TRBJ1-5; the match to TRBD1 covers 7 bases. J lost 7 bases, V lost 4 bases, and 3 bases had no gene match. From germline, CDR1 is KGHDR and CDR2 SFDVKD. The CDR3 has 13 amino acids.

With respect to this clone: An end of the junction differs from the germline gene, which may be a read error. The chain recombines TRBV10-2 with TRBJ1-5; D gene ambiguous. This CDR3 has 13 residues. CDR1 and CDR2 (germline): WSHSY, SAAADI. The CDR3 DNA sequence: TGCGCCAGCGGTGAGAAGGGTAATCAGCCCCAGCATTTT. This codes for CASGEKGNQPQHF.

This clone was recorded once. This sequence joins TRBV5-1 and TRBJ1-4; 10 bases agree with TRBD1. V trimming: 4 bases; J trimming: 8 bases; junction bases outside the gene matches: 8. The CDR3 spans 15 residues. CDR1 and CDR2 (germline): SGHRS, YFSETQ. For the CDR3, the DNA is TGCGCCAGCAGCCTCAGGGACAGGGGACGGGAAAAACTGTTTTTT. Translated, it gives CASSLRDRGREKLFF.

The V gene is TRBV5-1, the J gene TRBJ1-3; the D is unclear. The CDR3 consists of 15 residues. The V end was cut by 1 base, the J end by 3 bases, with 11 bases between. The germline V gene has CDR1 SGHRS and CDR2 YFSETQ. The CDR3 DNA follows: TGCGCCAGCAGCTTGTCTTCCGGGAATGGAAACACCATATATTTT. Amino acid sequence: CASSLSSGNGNTIYF.

This rearrangement joins TRBV30 to TRBJ1-3; D is unresolved. Germline-derived CDR1 and CDR2 are GTSNPN and SVGIG (reference sequence). The CDR3 runs to 15 residues. The V end lost 3 bases, the J end lost 10 bases, and 22 bases lay between the germline ends. Here the CDR3 reads CAWRLSGNSGNTIYF. In DNA, the CDR3 is TGTGCCTGGAGGCTGTCCGGGAACTCCGGCAATACCATATATTTT.

The CDR3 DNA reads as TGTGCCAGCAGGATCAGTAATTCACCCCTCCACTTT. Protein: CASRISNSPLHF. The rearrangement joins TRBV12-3 or TRBV12-4 to TRBJ1-6; D unclear. This CDR3 comprises 12 residues. Between the trimmed V and J ends, which lost 6 bases and 6 bases, there was a span of 6 bases.

The sample holds a few counts of this clone. The gene calls are TRBV24-1 and TRBJ2-5; no reliable D call. V was cut by 2 bases and J by 9 bases, with 6 bases left in between. The CDR3 contains 11 residues. Per the germline V gene, CDR1 is KGHDR and CDR2 is SFDVKD. The CDR3 DNA reads TGTGCCACCAGTGATTGGTGGGCCCAGTACTTC. It yields the protein CATSDWWAQYF.

In this sample, this clone turned up a few times. V is TRBV6-5 and J is TRBJ1-5; D might be TRBD1 (5 bases). Trimming left V 6 bases short and J 6 bases short, with 12 bases between. This CDR3 is built from 13 residues. Germline V gene sequence: CDR1 MNHEY, CDR2 SVGAGI. Here the CDR3 reads CASRTGQGQPQHF. DNA of the CDR3: TGTGCCAGCAGAACGGGGCAAGGTCAGCCCCAGCATTTT.

The V gene is TRBV18, the J gene TRBJ1-2; no reliable D call. V was clipped by 3 bases and J by 5 bases, with 10 bases between them. The CDR3 runs to 13 residues. Germline assignment: CDR1 KGHSH and CDR2 LQKENI. The CDR3, as DNA: TGTGCCAGCTCACCCCCAGGACGGTATGGCTACACCTTC. This translates into CASSPPGRYGYTF.

This chain connects TRBV15 to TRBJ2-3, with TRBD1 as a possible D gene (6 bases). Trimming took 6 bases from V and 0 from J, leaving 13 bases between them. The germline V gene has CDR1 LNHNV and CDR2 YYDKDF (reference sequence). The CDR3 covers 15 residues. CDR3 sequence reads: CATSIGTLSTDTQYF. The CDR3, as DNA: TGTGCCACCAGTATCGGGACACTTAGCACAGATACGCAGTATTTT.

The chain is built from TRBV10-3 and TRBJ2-7, with D unresolved. Per germline, CDR1 ENHRY and CDR2 SYGVKD. The CDR3 is made up of 16 amino acids. Deletions cut 0 bases from V and 1 base from J, with 13 bases between. CDR3 coding DNA: TGTGCCATCAGTGAGTCAGCAGGTCGCGTGTCCTACGAGCAGTACTTC. This sequence encodes CAISESAGRVSYEQYF.

The chain links TRBV12-5 to TRBJ1-5; D may be TRBD1 (5 bases). Trimming took off 0 bases at V and 6 bases at J, with 15 bases between the two ends. CDR1 is LGHNT and CDR2 is FRNRAP in the germline V gene. This CDR3 contains 16 residues. CDR3 sequence (DNA): TGTGCTAGTGGTTTGGTATTAAGGGGTTCGGGTCAGCCCCAGCATTTT. Its protein product is CASGLVLRGSGQPQHF. Variable domain in full (rest from reference TRBV12-5 and TRBJ1-5): DARVTQTPRHKVTEMGQEVTMRCQPILGHNTVFWYRQTMMQGLELLAYFRNRAPLDDSGMPKDRFSAEMPDATLATLKIQPSEPRDSAVYFCASGLVLRGSGQPQHFGDGTRLSIL.

The chain recombines TRBV7-6 with TRBJ2-3, with 8 bases aligning to TRBD2. Germline V gene sequence: CDR1 SGHVS, CDR2 FNYEAQ. V shed 5 bases and J 2 bases; nucleotides not matched to a gene: 12. CDR3 length: 17 amino acids. The CDR3 region is CASSASGGPSLTDTQYF. CDR3 coding DNA: TGTGCCAGCAGCGCCAGCGGGGGACCCTCCCTCACAGATACGCAGTATTTT. The full variable domain, in which reference TRBV7-6 and TRBJ2-3 provide the parts outside the CDR3, is GAGVSQSPRYKVTKRGQDVALRCDPISGHVSLYWYRQALGQGPEFLTYFNYEAQQDKSGLPNDRFSAERPEGSISTLTIQRTEQRDSAMYRCASSASGGPSLTDTQYFGPGTRLTVL.

The chain is built from TRBV10-3 and TRBJ1-3; D is possibly TRBD1 (6 bases). The CDR3 contains 15 residues. CDR1 is ENHRY and CDR2 is SYGVKD in the germline V gene. V dropped 6 bases and J dropped 0 bases, with 12 bases sitting between them. This chain's CDR3 is CAISKGQSSGNTIYF. The CDR3, as DNA: TGTGCCATCAGCAAAGGACAGAGCTCTGGAAACACCATATATTTT.

The chain joins TRBV27 to TRBJ1-3; D call uncertain. The CDR3 runs to 14 residues. V was cut by 6 bases and J by 8 bases, with 17 bases left in between. Germline CDR1 MNHEY, CDR2 SMNVEV (reference sequence). The CDR3 coding sequence is TGTGCCAGCAGCCGGACCTTTAGAGGTCACACCATATATTTT. It codes for CASSRTFRGHTIYF.

This clone appeared a few times. V usage is TRBV9 and J usage is TRBJ1-5; possible D gene TRBD1, 6 bases. CDR3 length: 15 residues. Germline loops: CDR1 SGDLS, CDR2 YYNGEE. Deletions cut 3 bases from V and 7 bases from J, with 17 bases between. CDR3 residues: CASSASGALDQPQHF. For the CDR3, the DNA is TGTGCCAGCAGCGCCTCAGGGGCGCTAGACCAGCCCCAGCATTTT.

This clone was counted ten times or more. The rearrangement uses TRBV2 and TRBJ1-2; 9 bases match TRBD1. The CDR3 is 15 residues long. Germline trimming cut 6 bases from V and 4 bases from J; bases unmatched to any gene: 9. Germline V gene lookup returns CDR1 SNHLY and CDR2 FYNNEI. The CDR3 loop reads CASRDGTGRLYGYTF. CDR3 DNA sequence: TGTGCCAGCAGAGATGGGACAGGGAGACTCTATGGCTACACCTTC.

The rearrangement joins TRBV2 to TRBJ1-1; D is undetermined. Trimming cost V 7 bases and J 1 base, with 10 bases left between them. Germline loops: CDR1 SNHLY, CDR2 FYNNEI. This CDR3 has 13 amino acids. The CDR3 nucleotides are TGTGCCAGCAAGGCGCGTTGGAACACTGAAGCTTTCTTT. Translated, it gives CASKARWNTEAFF.

The rearrangement links TRBV12-5 to TRBJ2-6; D gene unclear. Deletions cut 2 bases from V and 0 bases from J, with 14 bases between. Looked up from germline, CDR1 is LGHNT and CDR2 is FRNRAP. This CDR3 contains 18 residues. The CDR3 nucleotides read TGTGCTAGTGGTTTGAGGCAGGCAATCAACTCTGGGGCCAACGTCCTGACTTTC. Translated, it gives CASGLRQAINSGANVLTF.

The rearrangement joins TRBV9 to TRBJ1-1; D unresolved. CDR3 length: 13 amino acids. V lost 6 bases, J lost 4 bases, and 13 bases lay in between. From germline, CDR1 is SGDLS and CDR2 YYNGEE. The CDR3 loop is CASTEGSGTEAFF. As DNA, the CDR3 is TGTGCCAGCACCGAAGGGTCGGGCACTGAAGCTTTCTTT.

The chain is built from TRBV5-6 and TRBJ2-5; the D gene could be TRBD1 or TRBD2 (6 bases each). The V and J ends lost 2 bases and 4 bases respectively, with 9 bases between them. CDR3 length: 13 residues. Germline CDR1 is SGHDT and CDR2 is YYEEEE. In nucleotides, the CDR3 is TGTGCCAGCAGCTTAAAGGGGGGAGAGACCCAGTACTTC. Amino acids: CASSLKGGETQYF.

The chain couples TRBV27 to TRBJ1-5; D is ambiguous. CDR1 and CDR2 (germline): MNHEY, SMNVEV (reference sequence). CDR3 length: 13 residues. The V gene lost 5 bases and the J gene lost 7 bases, with 12 bases spanning the gap. This CDR3 is CASSPSVGQPQHF. In nucleotides, the CDR3 is TGTGCCAGCAGTCCCTCGGTCGGCCAGCCCCAGCATTTT.

The rearrangement uses TRBV5-1 and TRBJ2-7, with 7 bases that match TRBD1. Germline trimming cut 5 bases from V and 3 bases from J; bases unmatched to any gene: 11. Germline values: CDR1 SGHRS, CDR2 YFSETQ. This CDR3 is 15 amino acids long. This chain's CDR3 is CASSHSPGQIYEQYF. CDR3 nucleotides: TGCGCCAGCAGTCATAGTCCGGGACAGATCTACGAGCAGTACTTC.

This chain connects TRBV6-5 to TRBJ1-6; D is possibly TRBD1 (5 bases). The CDR3 sequence is 13 residues long. Germline CDR1 and CDR2: MNHEY and SVGAGI. Trimming pared 11 bases from V and 9 bases from J, leaving 17 bases between. CDR3 protein: CAAHRGMTSPLHF. The CDR3, as DNA: TGTGCCGCCCATCGGGGCATGACTTCACCCCTCCACTTT.

V and J are TRBV10-2 and TRBJ2-3, with 11 nucleotides matching TRBD2. Germline V gene data show CDR1 as WSHSY and CDR2 as SAAADI. The length of the CDR3 is 17 residues. V dropped 0 bases and J dropped 3; count of bases not matched to a gene: 5. The CDR3 is CASSESTLAGGTDTQYF. CDR3 in DNA: TGCGCCAGCAGTGAGTCGACCCTAGCGGGGGGTACAGATACGCAGTATTTT.

The V gene is TRBV9, the J gene TRBJ1-6; D gene ambiguous. Germline-derived CDR1 and CDR2 are SGDLS and YYNGEE. CDR3 length: 12 residues. Trimming took 0 bases from V and 8 from J, leaving 3 bases between them. This CDR3 is CASSVGDSPLHF. The DNA of the CDR3 is TGTGCCAGCAGCGTAGGGGATTCACCCCTCCACTTT.

The V and J genes are TRBV7-9 and TRBJ1-1; possible D gene TRBD1, 6 bases. This CDR3 contains 13 residues. Between the trimmed V and J ends, which lost 6 bases and 3 bases, there was a span of 11 bases. CDR1 and CDR2 from the germline V gene are SEHNR and FQNEAQ (reference sequence). CDR3 sequence reads: CASRYGQYTEAFF. The CDR3 DNA reads as TGTGCCAGCAGGTACGGACAGTACACTGAAGCTTTCTTT.

DNA of the CDR3: TGTGCCAGCAGTTCCCCCGACGGGGGTGGGACTGAAGCTTTCTTT. It specifies CASSSPDGGGTEAFF. The chain combines TRBV28 with TRBJ1-1, with a tentative D call TRBD1 (5 bases). This CDR3 contains 15 residues. Germline V gene lookup returns CDR1 MDHEN and CDR2 SYDVKM. V was pared by 4 bases and J by 5 bases, with 17 bases between.

This clone was found a few times. This chain uses TRBV19 with TRBJ1-5, with TRBD1 as a possible D gene (5 bases). Germline loops: CDR1 LNHDA, CDR2 SQIVND (reference sequence). This CDR3 has 14 residues. The V end lost 3 bases, the J end lost 0 bases, and 6 bases lay between the germline ends. DNA of the CDR3: TGTGCCAGTAGTATGGGGGGTAGCAATCAGCCCCAGCATTTT. Translating gives CASSMGGSNQPQHF.

A single count supports this clone. The chain employs TRBV5-1 and TRBJ1-2; no reliable D call. The CDR3 is 13 residues long. The V gene's germline CDR1 is SGHRS and CDR2 YFSETQ. V lost 4 bases and J 4 bases, leaving 11 bases between the germline ends. CDR3 sequence: CASSRAEAYGYTF. The CDR3 nucleotides read TGCGCCAGCAGCCGTGCCGAAGCCTATGGCTACACCTTC.